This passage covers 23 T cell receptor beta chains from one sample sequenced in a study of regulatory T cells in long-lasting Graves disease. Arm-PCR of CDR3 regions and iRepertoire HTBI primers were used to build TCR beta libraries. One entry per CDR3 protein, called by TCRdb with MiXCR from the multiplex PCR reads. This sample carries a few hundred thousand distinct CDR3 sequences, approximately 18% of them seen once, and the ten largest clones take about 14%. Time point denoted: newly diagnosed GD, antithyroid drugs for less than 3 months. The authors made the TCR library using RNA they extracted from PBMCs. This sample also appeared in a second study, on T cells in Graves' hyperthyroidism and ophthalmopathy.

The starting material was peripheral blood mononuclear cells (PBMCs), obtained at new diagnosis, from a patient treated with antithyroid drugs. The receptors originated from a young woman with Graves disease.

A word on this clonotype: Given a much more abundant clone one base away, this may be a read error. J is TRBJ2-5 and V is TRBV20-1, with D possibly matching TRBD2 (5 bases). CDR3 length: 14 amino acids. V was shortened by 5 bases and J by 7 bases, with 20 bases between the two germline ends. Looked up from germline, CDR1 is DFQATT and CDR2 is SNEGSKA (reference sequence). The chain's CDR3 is CSAGPNRLEGTQYF. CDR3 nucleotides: TGCAGTGCTGGCCCAAATCGACTTGAGGGGACCCAGTACTTC.

DNA of the CDR3: TGCAGTGCTAGAGCTAACAGCCTTTCGGACGAGCAGTACTTC. It codes for CSARANSLSDEQYF. The chain links TRBV20-1 to TRBJ2-7; the D is unclear. V lost 1 base and J lost 5, with 15 bases in between. Germline CDR1 reads DFQATT; CDR2 reads SNEGSKA (reference sequence). This CDR3 has 14 residues.

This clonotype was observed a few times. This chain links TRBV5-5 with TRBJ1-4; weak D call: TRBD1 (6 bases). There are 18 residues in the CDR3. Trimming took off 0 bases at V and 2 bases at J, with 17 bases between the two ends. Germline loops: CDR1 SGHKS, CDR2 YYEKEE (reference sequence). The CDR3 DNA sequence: TGTGCCAGCAGCTTGGACTTGGGGGCCGGGACGACTAATGAAAAACTGTTTTTT. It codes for CASSLDLGAGTTNEKLFF.

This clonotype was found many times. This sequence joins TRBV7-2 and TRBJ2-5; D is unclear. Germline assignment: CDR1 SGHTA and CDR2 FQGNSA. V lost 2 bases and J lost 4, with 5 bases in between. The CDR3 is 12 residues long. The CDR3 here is CASSLLGETQYF. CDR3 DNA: TGTGCCAGCAGCTTACTTGGAGAGACCCAGTACTTC.

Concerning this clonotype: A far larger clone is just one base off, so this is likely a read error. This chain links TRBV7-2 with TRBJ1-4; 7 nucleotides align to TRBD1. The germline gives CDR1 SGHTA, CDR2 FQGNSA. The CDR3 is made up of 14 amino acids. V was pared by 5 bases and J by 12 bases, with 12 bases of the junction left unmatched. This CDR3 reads CASSPGTVREELFF. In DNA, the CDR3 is TGTGCCAGCAGCCCTGGGACAGTCAGAGAAGAACTGTTTTTT.

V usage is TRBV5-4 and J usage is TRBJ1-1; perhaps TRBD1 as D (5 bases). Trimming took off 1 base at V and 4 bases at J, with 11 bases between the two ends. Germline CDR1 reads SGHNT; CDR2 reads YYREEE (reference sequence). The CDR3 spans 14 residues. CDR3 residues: CASSLLGQSTEAFF. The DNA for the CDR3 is TGTGCCAGCAGCTTGTTGGGGCAGAGCACTGAAGCTTTCTTT.

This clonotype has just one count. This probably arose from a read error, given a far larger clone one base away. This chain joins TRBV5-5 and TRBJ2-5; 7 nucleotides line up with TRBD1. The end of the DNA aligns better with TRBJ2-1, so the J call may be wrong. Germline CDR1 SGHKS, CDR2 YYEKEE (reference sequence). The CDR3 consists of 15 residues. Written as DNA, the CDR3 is TGTGCCAGCAGCCGACAGGGCGAAACCTGCAATGAGCAGTTCTTC. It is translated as CASSRQGETCNEQFF.

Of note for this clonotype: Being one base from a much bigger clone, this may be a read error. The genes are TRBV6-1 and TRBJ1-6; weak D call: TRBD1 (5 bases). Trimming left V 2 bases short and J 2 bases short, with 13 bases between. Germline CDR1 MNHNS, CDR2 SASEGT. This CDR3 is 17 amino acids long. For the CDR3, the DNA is TGTGCCAGCAGTGAAATGTTGTGGGGCCCCTATAATTCACCCCTCCACTTT. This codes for CASSEMLWGPYNSPLHF.

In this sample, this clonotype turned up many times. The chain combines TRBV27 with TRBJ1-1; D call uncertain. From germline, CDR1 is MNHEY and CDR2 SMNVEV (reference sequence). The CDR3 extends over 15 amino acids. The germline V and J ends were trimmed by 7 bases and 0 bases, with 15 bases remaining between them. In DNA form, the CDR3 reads TGTGCCAGCACTCAAGGCCGGGAAATGAACACTGAAGCTTTCTTT. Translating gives CASTQGREMNTEAFF.

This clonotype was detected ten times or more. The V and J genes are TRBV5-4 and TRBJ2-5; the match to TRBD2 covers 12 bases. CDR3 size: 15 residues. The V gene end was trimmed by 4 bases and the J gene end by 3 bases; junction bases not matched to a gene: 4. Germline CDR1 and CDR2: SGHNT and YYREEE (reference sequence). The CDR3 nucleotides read TGTGCCAGCAGCCATAGACTAGCGGGGGAAGAGACCCAGTACTTC. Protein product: CASSHRLAGEETQYF. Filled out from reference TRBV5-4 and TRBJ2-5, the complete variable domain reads ETGVTQSPTHLIKTRGQQVTLRCSSQSGHNTVSWYQQALGQGPQFIFQYYREEENGRGNFPPRFSGLQFPNYSSELNVNALELDDSALYLCASSHRLAGEETQYFGPGTRLLVL.

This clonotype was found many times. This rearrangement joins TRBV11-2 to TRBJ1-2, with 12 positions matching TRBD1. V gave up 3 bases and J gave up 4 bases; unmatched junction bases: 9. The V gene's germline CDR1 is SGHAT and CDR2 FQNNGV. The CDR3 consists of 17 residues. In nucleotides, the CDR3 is TGTGCCAGCAGCTTGGGGACAGGGGGCGCCCGGGGCTATGGCTACACCTTC. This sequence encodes CASSLGTGGARGYGYTF.

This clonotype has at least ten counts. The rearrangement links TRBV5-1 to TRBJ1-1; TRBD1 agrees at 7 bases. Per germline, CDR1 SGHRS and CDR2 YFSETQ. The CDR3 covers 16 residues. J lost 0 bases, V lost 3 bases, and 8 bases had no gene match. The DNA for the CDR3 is TGCGCCAGCAGCTCCGGGACAGTTAAGATGAACACTGAAGCTTTCTTT. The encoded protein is CASSSGTVKMNTEAFF.

CDR3 loop: CASSPGWGKLAGSPLHF. For the CDR3, the DNA is TGTGCCAGCAGCCCAGGGTGGGGCAAACTTGCCGGTTCACCCCTCCACTTT. The chain is built from TRBV5-6 and TRBJ1-6, with D maybe TRBD1 (5 bases). Trimming cost V 4 bases and J 9 bases, with 23 bases left between them. CDR3 length: 17 residues. Germline V CDR1 and CDR2: SGHDT, YYEEEE.

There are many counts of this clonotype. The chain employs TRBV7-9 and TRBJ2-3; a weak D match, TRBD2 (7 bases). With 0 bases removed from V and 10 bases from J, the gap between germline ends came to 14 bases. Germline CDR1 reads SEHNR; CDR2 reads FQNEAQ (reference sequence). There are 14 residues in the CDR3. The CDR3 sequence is CASSLASTGGAQYF. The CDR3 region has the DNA TGTGCCAGCAGCTTAGCGTCCACGGGGGGCGCGCAGTATTTT.

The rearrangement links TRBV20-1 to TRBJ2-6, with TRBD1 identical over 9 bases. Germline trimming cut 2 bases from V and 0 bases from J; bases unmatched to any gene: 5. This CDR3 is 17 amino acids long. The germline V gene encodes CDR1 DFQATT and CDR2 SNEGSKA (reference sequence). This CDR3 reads CSARTGTGTSGANVLTF. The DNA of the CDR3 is TGCAGTGCTAGAACCGGGACAGGGACCTCTGGGGCCAACGTCCTGACTTTC.

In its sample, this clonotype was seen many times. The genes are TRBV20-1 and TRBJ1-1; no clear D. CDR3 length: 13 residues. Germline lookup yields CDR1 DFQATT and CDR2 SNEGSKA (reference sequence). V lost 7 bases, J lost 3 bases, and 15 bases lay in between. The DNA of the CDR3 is TGCAGTGGTAGGGCTAGTGAGTACACTGAAGCTTTCTTT. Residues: CSGRASEYTEAFF.

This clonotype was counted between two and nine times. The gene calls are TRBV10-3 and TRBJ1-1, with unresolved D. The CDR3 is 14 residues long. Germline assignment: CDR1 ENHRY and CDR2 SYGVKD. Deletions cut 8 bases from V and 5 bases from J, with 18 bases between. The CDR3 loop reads CAILEPGVRTEAFF. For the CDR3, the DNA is TGTGCCATCCTAGAGCCTGGGGTACGTACTGAAGCTTTCTTT.

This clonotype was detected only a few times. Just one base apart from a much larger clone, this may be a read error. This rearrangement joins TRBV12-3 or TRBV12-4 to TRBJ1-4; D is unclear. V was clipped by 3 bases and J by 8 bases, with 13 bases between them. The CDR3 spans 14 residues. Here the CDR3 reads CASSLAGEKEKLFF. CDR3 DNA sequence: TGTGCCAGCAGTTTGGCCGGGGAGAAAGAAAAACTGTTTTTT.

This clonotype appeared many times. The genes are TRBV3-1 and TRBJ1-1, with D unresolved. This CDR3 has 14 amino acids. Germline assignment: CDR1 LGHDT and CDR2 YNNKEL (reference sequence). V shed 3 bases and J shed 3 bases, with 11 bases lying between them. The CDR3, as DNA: TGTGCCAGCAGCCATCCCGAGGAATACACTGAAGCTTTCTTT. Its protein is CASSHPEEYTEAFF.

CDR3 coding DNA: TGCGCCAGCAGTCCCGGGGGGGTTCAAGATACGCAGTATTTT. Its translation: CASSPGGVQDTQYF. The chain couples TRBV10-1 to TRBJ2-3, with 8 nucleotides matching TRBD2. The CDR3 totals 14 residues. J was trimmed by 5 bases and V by 5 bases; bases with no gene match: 6. Germline CDR1 and CDR2: WNHNN and SYGVQD (reference sequence).

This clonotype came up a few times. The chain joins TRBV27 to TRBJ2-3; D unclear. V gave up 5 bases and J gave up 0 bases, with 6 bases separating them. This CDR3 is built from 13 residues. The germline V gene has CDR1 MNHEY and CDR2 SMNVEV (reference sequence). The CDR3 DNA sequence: TGTGCCAGCAGTAAATCTAGCACAGATACGCAGTATTTT. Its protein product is CASSKSSTDTQYF.

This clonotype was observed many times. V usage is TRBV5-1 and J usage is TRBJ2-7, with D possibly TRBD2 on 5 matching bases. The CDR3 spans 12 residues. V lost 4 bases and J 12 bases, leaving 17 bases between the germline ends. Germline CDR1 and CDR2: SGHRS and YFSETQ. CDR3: CASSTTDGVRYF. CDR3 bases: TGCGCCAGCAGCACTACGGACGGGGTGCGGTACTTC.

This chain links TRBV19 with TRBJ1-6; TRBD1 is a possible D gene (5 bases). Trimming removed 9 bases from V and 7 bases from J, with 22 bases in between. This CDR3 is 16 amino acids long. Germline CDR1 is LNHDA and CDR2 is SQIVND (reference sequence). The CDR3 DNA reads TGTGCCAGCGTAAACAGGTATCCCGCTCGGAATTCACCCCTCCACTTT. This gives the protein CASVNRYPARNSPLHF. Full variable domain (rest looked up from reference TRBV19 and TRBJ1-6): DGGITQSPKYLFRKEGQNVTLSCEQNLNHDAMYWYRQDPGQGLRLIYYSQIVNDFQKGDIAEGYSVSREKKESFPLTVTSAQKNPTAFYLCASVNRYPARNSPLHFGNGTRLTVT.